This T cell receptor beta chain originates from a study of blood T cell repertoires in COVID-19 (TCRdb year 2020). Notes on the research overall: Collaborator samples came from the United States, Italy and Spain and covered acute and convalescent phases of COVID-19. The prospective study material was composed of cDNA or gDNA derived from T cells, B-cell-depleted T cells, or PBMCs. Deeply sampled blood TCRbeta repertoires from subjects exposed to, actively infected with, or recovered from COVID-19 were included in the dataset. The repertoires were released in a freely available public database intended as a resource for research on the immune response to SARS-CoV-2. The samples were drawn from the first 160 participants of the ongoing ImmuneRACE study and from 1,200 or so subjects provided by 6 global collaborators. A de-identified subject ID, COVID-19 status, age in years and sex were almost always included in the sample metadata. Where available, HLA class I and class II types were taken from metadata supplied by the sample provider and were not determined by assay-based typing.

This clone was detected only a few times. Its cognate antigen has yet to be identified. No base quality values were provided; no much bigger clone lies one nucleotide off. Each collaborating institution followed its own protocols to collect whole blood in K2EDTA tubes. For TCRbeta analysis, collaborator samples were shipped as frozen whole blood, as isolated PBMCs, or as DNA extracted from either sample type. TCRbeta CDR3 regions were amplified from genomic DNA using the immunoSEQ Assay, a bias-controlled multiplex PCR. The authors' pipeline ran thus. The number of nucleated cells in each sample was estimated from the amplification of reference gene primers within the assay. To quantify the absolute abundance of each unique TCRbeta CDR3 rearrangement, sequence reads were collapsed and filtered. For each sample, productive Simpson clonality was calculated as the square root of Simpson's diversity index over productive rearrangements. Not all clones reach the TCRdb copy of this immuneACCESS table, which keeps in-frame sequences only. Checked studies attribute under half of the gap to unresolved V genes and leave the rest unexplained. The DNA was the basis for D and trimming; V, J and clone size are from that table. The sample table lists just under 60,000 clones, 70% to 85% of them with a count of one. The ten top clones hold roughly an eighth of the sample.

Points the paper makes about the study in general: Clinical and demographic metadata were provided uncurated, with the amount varying by source and participant.

The germline V gene provides CDR1 SGHAT and CDR2 FQNNGV. V is cut by 5 bases and J by 6 bases, and the space between the germline ends is 12 bases. Spanning cysteine to phenylalanine, the CDR3 consists of 13 amino acids. The CDR3 DNA has 39 bases and is translated from base 1. This clonotype was sampled from a man older than 75 with acute or convalescent COVID-19. Sequences were obtained from peripheral blood. Recombination connected TRBV11-2 to TRBJ2-3; TRBD1 is perhaps the D gene, given 7 matching bases. The nucleotide sequence is TGTGCCAGCAGCGGCGGGACAGTGGATACGCAGTATTTT. Its protein is CASSGGTVDTQYF.